This TCR beta chain was profiled in a study of human T cells and chemical hapten exposure. This clonotype was counted ten times or more. It was from unfractionated whole blood that total RNA was extracted. For the library, individual cDNA molecules each received unique molecular identifiers. Each CDR3 protein is one row after TCRdb ran MiXCR on the 5' RACE reads. The sample lists about 140,000 distinct CDR3 sequences, 4.1% occurring once. CDR3 size: 13 residues. Trimming removed 4 bases from V and 4 bases from J; junction bases left unmatched: 3. Germline V gene sequence: CDR1 SNHLY, CDR2 FYNNEI. The clonotype was recovered from a female donor in good health. The chain is built from TRBV2 and TRBJ1-1, with 7 nucleotides matching TRBD1. CDR3 sequence: CASSAGGSTEAFF. The CDR3 DNA follows: TGTGCCAGCAGTGCAGGGGGTAGCACTGAAGCTTTCTTT.